These T cell receptor beta chains were read from a single sample in a study of molecular identifiers for immune sequencing clone quantification. A single record per CDR3 protein comes from TCRdb applying MiXCR to the PCR reads. The table shows 100,000 or so distinct CDR3 sequences, with 36% occurring only once. Source material: naive CD8+ T cells from blood, with Jurkat cell RNA spiked in. These receptors were collected from a human donor in good health. Some libraries in this study had Jurkat cell RNA spiked in. The CDR3 runs from the conserved cysteine through the conserved F or W. D genes are given only for firm matches. The size field is filled for only some rows; it gives once, few, many or a size class.

DNA: TGTGCCAGCAGTTACTCGAGGCTGGGCACCGAGCAGTACTTC
CDR3: CASSYSRLGTEQYF
size: many
V: TRBV6-5
length: 14
J: TRBJ2-7
D: -

DNA: TGCAGTGCTAGAGAATGGCATGAAGCTTTCTTT
CDR3: CSAREWHEAFF
size: -
V: TRBV20-1
length: 11
J: TRBJ1-1
D: -

DNA: TGCAGCGTCTCCGGGACAGGCTACACAGATACGCAGTATTTT
CDR3: CSVSGTGYTDTQYF
size: few
V: TRBV29-1
length: 14
J: TRBJ2-3
D: TRBD1

DNA: TGTGCCAGCAGTCCCCCCCGGCTACTAGATGAGCAGTTCTTC
CDR3: CASSPPRLLDEQFF
size: -
V: TRBV28
length: 14
J: TRBJ2-1
D: -

DNA: TGTGCCCGGGCCTCCTACGAGCAGTACTTC
CDR3: CARASYEQYF
size: -
V: TRBV3-2
length: 10
J: TRBJ2-7
D: -

DNA: TGCGCCAGCAGCCAAGAGGGATTGGATACGCAGTATTTT
CDR3: CASSQEGLDTQYF
size: -
V: TRBV4-3
length: 13
J: TRBJ2-3
D: -

DNA: TGCGCCAGCAGCCAAGAGTCTGGGTGGGGCACAGATACGCAGTATTTT
CDR3: CASSQESGWGTDTQYF
size: -
V: TRBV4-2
length: 16
J: TRBJ2-3
D: -

DNA: TGTACCAGCAGTTACTCGTCAGGGGACGAACCCACCAATGAGCAGTTCTTC
CDR3: CTSSYSSGDEPTNEQFF
size: once
V: TRBV6-2/TRBV6-3
length: 17
J: TRBJ2-1
D: -

DNA: TGTGCCAGCAGCCCCGACAGGGGAATGAACACTGAAGCTTTCTTT
CDR3: CASSPDRGMNTEAFF
size: -
V: TRBV27
length: 15
J: TRBJ1-1
D: TRBD1

DNA: TGTGCCAGCAGCTTTTTGTGGGTGGATCGCCCAGAAACGCAGTATTTT
CDR3: CASSFLWVDRPETQYF
size: -
V: TRBV7-2
length: 16
J: TRBJ2-3
D: -

DNA: TGTGCCAGCAGCGTAGAATCGGCCTCTGGAAACACCATATATTTT
CDR3: CASSVESASGNTIYF
size: many
V: TRBV9
length: 15
J: TRBJ1-3
D: -

DNA: TGTGCCAGCAGCTTAGCTCTCTTCCTAGCGGGAGGGCCGGGAGATACGCAGTATTTT
CDR3: CASSLALFLAGGPGDTQYF
size: many
V: TRBV7-6
length: 19
J: TRBJ2-3
D: TRBD2

DNA: TGTGCCAGCAGTGATGGTCAGGGAGGAGATACGCAGTATTTT
CDR3: CASSDGQGGDTQYF
size: -
V: TRBV2
length: 14
J: TRBJ2-3
D: -

DNA: TGTGCCAGCAGCAAACTTCGGCCAGACACCGGGGAGCTGTTATTT
CDR3: CASSKLRPDTGELLF
size: -
V: TRBV21-1
length: 15
J: TRBJ2-2
D: -

DNA: TGTGCCAGCAGTGTGGCCGGCTATAGCAATCAGCCCCAGCATTTT
CDR3: CASSVAGYSNQPQHF
size: -
V: TRBV2
length: 15
J: TRBJ1-5
D: -

DNA: TGTGCCGCCGGATCCGGGGGGCAGGAAACGCAGTATTTT
CDR3: CAAGSGGQETQYF
size: few
V: TRBV6-5
length: 13
J: TRBJ2-3
D: -

DNA: TGTGCCAGTAGAAACCCGGGACAGGGGTTCACCTCGCCCTACAATGAGCAGTTCTTC
CDR3: CASRNPGQGFTSPYNEQFF
size: -
V: TRBV19
length: 19
J: TRBJ2-1
D: TRBD1

DNA: TGCAGTGCTAGTCAGTACAATGAGCAGTTCTTC
CDR3: CSASQYNEQFF
size: -
V: TRBV20-1
length: 11
J: TRBJ2-1
D: -

DNA: TGTGCCAGCAGCTTCAATGGACTGATCTATGGCTACACCTTC
CDR3: CASSFNGLIYGYTF
size: -
V: TRBV28
length: 14
J: TRBJ1-2
D: -

DNA: TGTGCCAGCAGTTTAGTTGACCTGACCATAGCCAAAAACATTCAGTACTTC
CDR3: CASSLVDLTIAKNIQYF
size: many
V: TRBV28
length: 17
J: TRBJ2-4
D: -

DNA: TGTGCCAGCAGCTTGGTCGGGGGTCGGACGCAGCCCCAGCATTTT
CDR3: CASSLVGGRTQPQHF
size: few
V: TRBV5-5
length: 15
J: TRBJ1-5
D: -

DNA: TGTGCCAGTAGTATAGTCCTCCGGGACTCAGGTTCACCGGGCTACACCTTC
CDR3: CASSIVLRDSGSPGYTF
size: few
V: TRBV19
length: 17
J: TRBJ1-2
D: -